The T cell receptor (beta chain) described here comes from a study of blood T cell repertoires in COVID-19. Recruits, aged about 18 to 90 years, lived in 25 or so US areas. This CDR3 region has 15 residues. Germline assignment: CDR1 KGHSH and CDR2 LQKENI. The ends lost 5 bases at V and 0 bases at J; junction bases unmatched: 6. Methods used by the authors: It was from reference gene primer amplification that nucleated cell counts were estimated. Measured with immunoSEQ multiplex PCR; TCRdb has only the in-frame clones, and not every one. V and J calls and clone size are given by that table; D and trimming were obtained from the DNA. The data hold 150,000 or so clones, with under 85% observed a single time.

The sequencing sample was made of PBMCs or T cells enriched from blood (not recorded which). The chain links TRBV18 to TRBJ2-7; 8 bases map to TRBD2. The clonotype comes from a man between 45 and 60 years old who had recovered from COVID-19. The DNA for the CDR3 is TGTGCCAGCTCATTGACTAGCGTGAGCTCCTACGAGCAGTACTTC. It translates to CASSLTSVSSYEQYF.